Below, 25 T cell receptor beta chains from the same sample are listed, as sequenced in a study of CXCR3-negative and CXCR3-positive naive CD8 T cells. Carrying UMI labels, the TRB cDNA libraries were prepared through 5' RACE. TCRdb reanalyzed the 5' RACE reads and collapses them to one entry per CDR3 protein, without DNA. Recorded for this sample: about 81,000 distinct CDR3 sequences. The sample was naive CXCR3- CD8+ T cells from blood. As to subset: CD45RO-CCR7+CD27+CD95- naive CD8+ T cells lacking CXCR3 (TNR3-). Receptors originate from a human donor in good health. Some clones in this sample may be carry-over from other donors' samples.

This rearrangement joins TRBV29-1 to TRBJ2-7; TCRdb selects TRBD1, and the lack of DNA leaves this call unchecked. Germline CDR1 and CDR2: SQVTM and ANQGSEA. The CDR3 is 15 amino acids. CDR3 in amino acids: CSVEEAGGHSYEQYF.

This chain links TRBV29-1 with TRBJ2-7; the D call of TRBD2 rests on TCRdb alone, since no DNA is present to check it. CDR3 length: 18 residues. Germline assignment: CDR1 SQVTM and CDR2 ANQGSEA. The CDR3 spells CSVEGLAGGTGGLYEQYF.

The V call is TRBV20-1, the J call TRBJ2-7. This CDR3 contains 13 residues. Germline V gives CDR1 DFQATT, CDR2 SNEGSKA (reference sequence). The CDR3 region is CSARDRSQYEQYF.

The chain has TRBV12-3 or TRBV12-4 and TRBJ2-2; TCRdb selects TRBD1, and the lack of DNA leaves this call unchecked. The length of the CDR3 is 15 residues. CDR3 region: CASSLLGPYTGELFF.

The CDR3 sequence is CASSVQGRSEAFF. The chain joins TRBV5-1 to TRBJ1-1; TCRdb's assignment of TRBD1 cannot be checked, as there is no DNA. CDR1 SGHRS and CDR2 YFSETQ come from the germline V gene. The length of the CDR3 is 13 residues.

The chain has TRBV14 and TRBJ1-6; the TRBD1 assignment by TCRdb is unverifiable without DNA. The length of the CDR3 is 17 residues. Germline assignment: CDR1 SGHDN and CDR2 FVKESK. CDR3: CASSSHPPGVLYSPLHF.

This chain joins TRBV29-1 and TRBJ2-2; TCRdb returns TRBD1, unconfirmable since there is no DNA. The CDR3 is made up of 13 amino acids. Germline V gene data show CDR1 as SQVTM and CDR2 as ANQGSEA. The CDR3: CSVLDSNTGELFF.

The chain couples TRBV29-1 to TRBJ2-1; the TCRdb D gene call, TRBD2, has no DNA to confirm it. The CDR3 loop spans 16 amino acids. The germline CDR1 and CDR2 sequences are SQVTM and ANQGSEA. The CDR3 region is CSVEGEGPASYNEQFF.

This chain's CDR3 is CASSPRDRNIEAFF. The V gene is TRBV13, the J gene TRBJ1-1; there is no DNA to check the TCRdb D call of TRBD1. The CDR3 runs to 14 residues. Looked up from germline, CDR1 is PRHDT and CDR2 is FYEKMQ (reference sequence).

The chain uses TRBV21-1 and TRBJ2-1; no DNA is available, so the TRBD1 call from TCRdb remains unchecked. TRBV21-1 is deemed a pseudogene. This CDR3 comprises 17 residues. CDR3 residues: CASSKLHRGRRDYEQFF.

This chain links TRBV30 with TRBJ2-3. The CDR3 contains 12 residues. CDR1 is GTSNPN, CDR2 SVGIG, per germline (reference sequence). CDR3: CAWSDSTDTQYF.

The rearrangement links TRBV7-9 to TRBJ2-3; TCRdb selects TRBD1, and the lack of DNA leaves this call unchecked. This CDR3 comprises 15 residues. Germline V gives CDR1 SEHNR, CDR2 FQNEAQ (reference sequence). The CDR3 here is CASSLGQGFSDTQYF.

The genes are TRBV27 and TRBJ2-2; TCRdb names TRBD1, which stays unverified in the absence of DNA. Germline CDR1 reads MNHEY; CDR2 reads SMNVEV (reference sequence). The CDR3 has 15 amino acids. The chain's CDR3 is CASSYTGAETGELFF.

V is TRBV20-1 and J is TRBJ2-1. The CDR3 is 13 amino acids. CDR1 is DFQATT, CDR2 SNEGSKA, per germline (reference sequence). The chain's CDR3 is CSALRTSYNEQFF.

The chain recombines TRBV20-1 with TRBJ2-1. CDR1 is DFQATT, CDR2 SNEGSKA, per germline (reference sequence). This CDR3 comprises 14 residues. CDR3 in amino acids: CSARERHSYNEQFF.

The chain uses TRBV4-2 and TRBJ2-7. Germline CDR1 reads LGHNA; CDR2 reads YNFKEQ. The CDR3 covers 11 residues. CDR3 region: CASSQAGEQYF.

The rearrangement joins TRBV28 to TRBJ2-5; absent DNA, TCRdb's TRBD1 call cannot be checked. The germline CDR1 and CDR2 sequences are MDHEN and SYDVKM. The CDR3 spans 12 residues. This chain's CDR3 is CATEDRQETQYF.

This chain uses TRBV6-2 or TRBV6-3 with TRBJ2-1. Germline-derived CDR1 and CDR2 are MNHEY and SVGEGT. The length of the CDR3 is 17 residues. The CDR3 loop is CASSYSEDGSSYNEQFF.

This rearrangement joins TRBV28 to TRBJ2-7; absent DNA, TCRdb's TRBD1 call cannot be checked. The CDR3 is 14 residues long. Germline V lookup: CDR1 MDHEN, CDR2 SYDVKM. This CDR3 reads CASSARDRAYEQYF.

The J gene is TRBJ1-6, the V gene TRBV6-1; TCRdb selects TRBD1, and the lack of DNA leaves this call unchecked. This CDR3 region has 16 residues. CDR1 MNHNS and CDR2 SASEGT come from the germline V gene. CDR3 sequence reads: CASSEYGTDLNSPLHF.

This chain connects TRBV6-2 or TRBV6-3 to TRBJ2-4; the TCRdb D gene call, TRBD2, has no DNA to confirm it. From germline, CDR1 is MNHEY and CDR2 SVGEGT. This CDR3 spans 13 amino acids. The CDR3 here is CASTSGSTNIQYF.

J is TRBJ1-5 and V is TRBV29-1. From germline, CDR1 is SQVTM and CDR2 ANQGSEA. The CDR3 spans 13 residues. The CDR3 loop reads CSVSRKSGQPQHF.

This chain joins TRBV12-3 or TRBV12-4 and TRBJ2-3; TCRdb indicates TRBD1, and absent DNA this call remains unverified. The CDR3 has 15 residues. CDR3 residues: CASRPQGISTDTQYF.

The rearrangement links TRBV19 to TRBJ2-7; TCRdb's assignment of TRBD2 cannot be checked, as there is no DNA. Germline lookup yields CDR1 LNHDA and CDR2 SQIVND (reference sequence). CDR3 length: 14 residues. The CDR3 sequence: CASSATSGSHEQYF.

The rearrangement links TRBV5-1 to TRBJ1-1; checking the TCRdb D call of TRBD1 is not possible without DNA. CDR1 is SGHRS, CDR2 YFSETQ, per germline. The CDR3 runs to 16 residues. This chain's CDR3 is CASSLDPTGGGAEAFF.